This passage covers 7 T cell receptor beta chains from one sample sequenced in a study of radiation and T cells in renal cell carcinoma. Profiled with immunoSEQ multiplex PCR; TCRdb holds only in-frame clones, not every one. Found here are 130,000 to 150,000 clones, less than 90% of them singletons; the top ten hold 15% to 20%. Time point reported: blood 4 weeks post-SBRT, at nephrectomy. Treatment meaning: 15 Gy SBRT to primary tumor, nephrectomy 4 weeks later. The starting material was blood, obtained from a patient whose treatment included radiotherapy and nephrectomy. The receptor source for this set is a woman aged 45-60 years with renal cell carcinoma.

The CDR3 nucleotides read TGCGCCAGCAGCTTCCTGGCGGGGGGGCTTGGCACAGATACGCAGTATTTT. This gives the protein CASSFLAGGLGTDTQYF. The rearrangement links TRBV5-1 to TRBJ2-3; TRBD2 matches 9 bases. Germline lookup yields CDR1 SGHRS and CDR2 YFSETQ. V lost 2 bases to trimming and J lost 1 base; unmatched junction nucleotides: 8. The CDR3 length is 17 residues.

The rearrangement uses TRBV28 and TRBJ2-2; D uncertain. The CDR3 spans 16 residues. Trimming removed 5 bases at V and 6 bases at J, with 19 bases between. Germline CDR1 reads MDHEN; CDR2 reads SYDVKM. DNA of the CDR3: TGTGCCAGCAGTCCTACCCGCTCGACAACGGCCGGGGAGCTGTTTTTT. Translated, it gives CASSPTRSTTAGELFF.

The chain couples TRBV5-6 to TRBJ2-5; D might be TRBD2 (6 bases). V lost 0 bases, J lost 1 base, and 13 bases lay in between. The CDR3 runs 16 residues. The germline CDR1 and CDR2 sequences are SGHDT and YYEEEE. Here the CDR3 DNA reads TGTGCCAGCAGCTTGGGAGGAGGAGGGATCCAAGAGACCCAGTACTTC. This gives the protein CASSLGGGGIQETQYF.

The chain employs TRBV19 and TRBJ1-1, with D possibly being TRBD1 (6 bases). The CDR3 covers 14 residues. Trimming stripped 3 bases from V and 4 bases from J, with 12 bases between. Germline assignment: CDR1 LNHDA and CDR2 SQIVND (reference sequence). This CDR3 is CASSIGLGGTEAFF. CDR3 bases: TGTGCCAGTAGTATTGGTTTAGGGGGCACTGAAGCTTTCTTT.

The chain employs TRBV19 and TRBJ2-3, with D hard to call. Germline V lookup: CDR1 LNHDA, CDR2 SQIVND (reference sequence). With 6 bases removed from V and 6 bases from J, the gap between germline ends came to 16 bases. This CDR3 region has 14 residues. The CDR3 here is CASSKPELYDTQYF. In DNA, the CDR3 is TGTGCCAGTAGCAAACCAGAGCTATACGATACGCAGTATTTT.

The chain is built from TRBV7-9 and TRBJ1-2; tentative D call: TRBD1 (5 bases). Trimming took off 4 bases at V and 7 bases at J, with 10 bases between the two ends. This CDR3 spans 12 amino acids. Looked up from germline, CDR1 is SEHNR and CDR2 is FQNEAQ (reference sequence). The CDR3 nucleotides are TGTGCCAGCAGCTCACCGGGGGTTGGCTACACCTTC. Its translation is CASSSPGVGYTF.

On this clone: The junction departs from germline at one end; a sequencing error may be responsible. CDR3 loop: CASSSQDDSWAF. CDR3 DNA sequence: TGTGCCAGCAGCTCCCAGGACGACTCTTGGGCTTTT. The chain uses TRBV13 and TRBJ1-1, with D hard to call. CDR1 and CDR2 (germline): PRHDT, FYEKMQ (reference sequence). The CDR3 has 12 residues.